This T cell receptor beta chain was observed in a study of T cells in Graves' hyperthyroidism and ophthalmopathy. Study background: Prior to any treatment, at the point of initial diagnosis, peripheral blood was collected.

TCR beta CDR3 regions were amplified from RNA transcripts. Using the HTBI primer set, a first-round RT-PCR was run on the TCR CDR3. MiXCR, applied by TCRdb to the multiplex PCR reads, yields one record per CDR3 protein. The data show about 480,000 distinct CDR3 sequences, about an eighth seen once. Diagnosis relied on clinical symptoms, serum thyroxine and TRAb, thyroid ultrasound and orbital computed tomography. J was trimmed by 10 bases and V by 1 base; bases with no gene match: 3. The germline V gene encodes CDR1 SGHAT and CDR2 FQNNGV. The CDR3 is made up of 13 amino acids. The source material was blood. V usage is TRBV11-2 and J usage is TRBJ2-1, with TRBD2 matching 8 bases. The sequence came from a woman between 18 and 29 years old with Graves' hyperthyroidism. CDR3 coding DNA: TGTGCCAGCAGCTTAGTAGCGGGACGGGAGCAGTTCTTC. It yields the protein CASSLVAGREQFF.